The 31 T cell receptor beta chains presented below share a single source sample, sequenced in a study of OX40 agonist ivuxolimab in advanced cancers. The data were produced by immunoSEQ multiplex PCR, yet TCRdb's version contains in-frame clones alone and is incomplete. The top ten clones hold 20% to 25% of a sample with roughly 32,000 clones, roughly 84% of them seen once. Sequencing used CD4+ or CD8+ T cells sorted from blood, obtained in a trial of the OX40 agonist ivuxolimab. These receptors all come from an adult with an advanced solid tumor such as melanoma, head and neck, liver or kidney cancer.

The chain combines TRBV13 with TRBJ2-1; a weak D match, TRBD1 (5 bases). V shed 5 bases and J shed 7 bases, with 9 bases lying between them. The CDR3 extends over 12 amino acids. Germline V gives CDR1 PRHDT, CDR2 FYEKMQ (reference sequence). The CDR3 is CASSIDRNEQFF. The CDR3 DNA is TGTGCCAGCAGCATTGACAGAAATGAGCAGTTCTTC.

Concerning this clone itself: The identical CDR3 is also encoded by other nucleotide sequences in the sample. CDR3 coding DNA: TGTGCCAGCAGTGGACTAGCGGGGGGCACAGATACGCAGTATTTT. Translated, it gives CASSGLAGGTDTQYF. This chain connects TRBV6-1 to TRBJ2-3; 12 bases are shared with TRBD2. The length of the CDR3 is 15 residues. After removal of 4 bases from V and 1 base from J, the junction contained 0 bases not matched to a gene. Germline CDR1 MNHNS, CDR2 SASEGT.

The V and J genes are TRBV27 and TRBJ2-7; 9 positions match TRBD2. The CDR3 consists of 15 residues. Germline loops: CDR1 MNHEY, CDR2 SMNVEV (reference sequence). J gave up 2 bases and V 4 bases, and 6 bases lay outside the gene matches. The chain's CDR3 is CASSSRTSDPYEQYF. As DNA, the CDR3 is TGTGCCAGCAGTTCCAGGACTAGCGACCCCTACGAGCAGTACTTC.

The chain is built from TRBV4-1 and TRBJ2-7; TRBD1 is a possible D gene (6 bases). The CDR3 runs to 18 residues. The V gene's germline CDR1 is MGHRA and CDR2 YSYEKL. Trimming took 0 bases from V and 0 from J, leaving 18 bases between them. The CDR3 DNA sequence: TGCGCCAGCAGCCAAGATCGGTCTTTGGGACACAGCTCCTACGAGCAGTACTTC. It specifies CASSQDRSLGHSSYEQYF.

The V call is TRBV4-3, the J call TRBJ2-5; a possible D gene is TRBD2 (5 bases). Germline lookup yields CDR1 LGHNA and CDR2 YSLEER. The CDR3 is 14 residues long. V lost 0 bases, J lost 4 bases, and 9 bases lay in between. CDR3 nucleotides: TGCGCCAGCAGCCAAGATGCGGGCGGAGAGACCCAGTACTTC. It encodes CASSQDAGGETQYF.

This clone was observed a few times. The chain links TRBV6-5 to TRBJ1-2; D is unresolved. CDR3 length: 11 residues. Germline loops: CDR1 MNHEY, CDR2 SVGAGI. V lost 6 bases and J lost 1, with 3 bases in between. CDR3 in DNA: TGTGCCAGCAGGGATAACTATGGCTACACCTTC. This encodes CASRDNYGYTF.

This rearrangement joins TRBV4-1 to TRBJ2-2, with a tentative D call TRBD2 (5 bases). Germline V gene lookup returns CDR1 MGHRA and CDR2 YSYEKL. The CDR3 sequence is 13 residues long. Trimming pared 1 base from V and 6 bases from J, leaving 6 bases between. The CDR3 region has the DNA TGCGCCAGCAGCCAAGGAGCGGCCGGGGAGCTGTTTTTT. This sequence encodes CASSQGAAGELFF.

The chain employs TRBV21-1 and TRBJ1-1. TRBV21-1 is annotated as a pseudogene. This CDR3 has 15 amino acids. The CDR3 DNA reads TGTGCCAGCAGCAAACCGCCCGGGATGGACACTGAAGCTTTCTTT. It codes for CASSKPPGMDTEAFF.

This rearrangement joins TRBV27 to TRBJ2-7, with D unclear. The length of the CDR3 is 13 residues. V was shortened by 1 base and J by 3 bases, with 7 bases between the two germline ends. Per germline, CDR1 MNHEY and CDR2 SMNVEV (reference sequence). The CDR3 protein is CASSLYTDYEQYF. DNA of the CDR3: TGTGCCAGCAGTTTATATACGGACTACGAGCAGTACTTC.

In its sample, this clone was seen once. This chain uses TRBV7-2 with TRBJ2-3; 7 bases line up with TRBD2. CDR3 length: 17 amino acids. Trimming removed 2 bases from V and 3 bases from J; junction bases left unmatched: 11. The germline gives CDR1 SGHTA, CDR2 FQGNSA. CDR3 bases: TGTGCCAGCAGCTTAAATGCCCGGGGAGGGAGTACAGATACGCAGTATTTT. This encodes CASSLNARGGSTDTQYF.

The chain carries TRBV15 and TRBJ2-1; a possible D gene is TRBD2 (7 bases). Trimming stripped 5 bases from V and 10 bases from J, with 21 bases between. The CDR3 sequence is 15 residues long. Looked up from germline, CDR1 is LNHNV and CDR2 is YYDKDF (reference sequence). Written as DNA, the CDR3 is TGTGCCACCAGCCCTCTAGGGGGAGGGCCAGGAGAGCAGTTCTTC. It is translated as CATSPLGGGPGEQFF. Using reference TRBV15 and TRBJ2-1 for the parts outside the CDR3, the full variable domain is DAMVIQNPRYQVTQFGKPVTLSCSQTLNHNVMYWYQQKSSQAPKLLFHYYDKDFNNEADTPDNFQSRRPNTSFCFLDIRSPGLGDTAMYLCATSPLGGGPGEQFFGPGTRLTVL.

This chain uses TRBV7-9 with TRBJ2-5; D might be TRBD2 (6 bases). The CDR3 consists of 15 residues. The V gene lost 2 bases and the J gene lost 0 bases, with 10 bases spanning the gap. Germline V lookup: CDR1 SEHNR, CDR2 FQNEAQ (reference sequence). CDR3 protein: CASSLSGSYQETQYF. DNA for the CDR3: TGTGCCAGCAGCTTAAGCGGGTCGTACCAAGAGACCCAGTACTTC.

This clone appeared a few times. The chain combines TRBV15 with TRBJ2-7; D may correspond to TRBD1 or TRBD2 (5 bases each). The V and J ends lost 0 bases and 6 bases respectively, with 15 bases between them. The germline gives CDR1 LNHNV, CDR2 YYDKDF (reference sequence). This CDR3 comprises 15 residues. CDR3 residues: CATSRDNEGNSEQYF. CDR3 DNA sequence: TGTGCCACCAGCAGAGATAATGAGGGGAACAGCGAGCAGTACTTC.

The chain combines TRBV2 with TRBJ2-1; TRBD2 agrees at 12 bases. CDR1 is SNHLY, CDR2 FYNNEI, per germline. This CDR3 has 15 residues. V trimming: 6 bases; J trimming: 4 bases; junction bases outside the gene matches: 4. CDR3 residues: CASRATSGSYNEQFF. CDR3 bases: TGTGCCAGCAGGGCGACTAGCGGGAGTTACAATGAGCAGTTCTTC.

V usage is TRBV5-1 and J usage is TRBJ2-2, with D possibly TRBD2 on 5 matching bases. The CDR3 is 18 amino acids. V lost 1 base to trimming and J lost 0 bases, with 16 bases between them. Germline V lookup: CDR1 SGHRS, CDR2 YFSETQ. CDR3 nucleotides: TGCGCCAGCAGCTTGAGCGGCGGCCGACTAACGAACACCGGGGAGCTGTTTTTT. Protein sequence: CASSLSGGRLTNTGELFF.

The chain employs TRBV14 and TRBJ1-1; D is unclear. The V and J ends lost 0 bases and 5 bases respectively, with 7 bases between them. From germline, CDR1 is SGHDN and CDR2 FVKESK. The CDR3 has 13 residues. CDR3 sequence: CASSQDRGTEAFF. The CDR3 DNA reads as TGTGCCAGCAGCCAAGACCGAGGGACTGAAGCTTTCTTT.

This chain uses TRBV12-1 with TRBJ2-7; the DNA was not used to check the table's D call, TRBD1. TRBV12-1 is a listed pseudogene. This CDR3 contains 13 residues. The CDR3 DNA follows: TGTGCCAGCAGCTTTTGGACAGCCTACGAGCAGTACTTC. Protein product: CASSFWTAYEQYF.

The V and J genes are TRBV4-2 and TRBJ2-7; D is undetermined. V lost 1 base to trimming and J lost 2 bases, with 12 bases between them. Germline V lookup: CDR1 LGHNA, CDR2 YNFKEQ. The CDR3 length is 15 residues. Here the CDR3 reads CASSQGGRAAYEQYF. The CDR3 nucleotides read TGTGCCAGCAGCCAAGGTGGTCGGGCGGCCTACGAGCAGTACTTC.

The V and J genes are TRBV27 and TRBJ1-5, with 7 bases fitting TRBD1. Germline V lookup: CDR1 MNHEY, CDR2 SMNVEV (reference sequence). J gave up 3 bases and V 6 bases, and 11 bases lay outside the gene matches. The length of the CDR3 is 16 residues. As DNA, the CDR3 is TGTGCCAGCAGGCGCGAGGGGGAGGGGGCCAATCAGCCCCAGCATTTT. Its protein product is CASRREGEGANQPQHF.

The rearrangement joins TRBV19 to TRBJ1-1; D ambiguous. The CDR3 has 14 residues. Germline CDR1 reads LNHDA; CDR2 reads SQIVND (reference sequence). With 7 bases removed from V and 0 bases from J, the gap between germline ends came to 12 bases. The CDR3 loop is CASIDLKLNTEAFF. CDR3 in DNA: TGTGCCAGTATCGACCTCAAGCTGAACACTGAAGCTTTCTTT.

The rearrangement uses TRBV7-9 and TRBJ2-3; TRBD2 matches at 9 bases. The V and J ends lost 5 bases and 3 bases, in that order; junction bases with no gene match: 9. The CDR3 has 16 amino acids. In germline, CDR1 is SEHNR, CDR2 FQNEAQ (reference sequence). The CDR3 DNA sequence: TGTGCCAGCAGCGCGGGAGGGTTTCAGGGAACAGATACGCAGTATTTT. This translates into CASSAGGFQGTDTQYF. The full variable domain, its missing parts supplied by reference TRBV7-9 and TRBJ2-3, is DTGVSQNPRHKITKRGQNVTFRCDPISEHNRLYWYRQTLGQGPEFLTYFQNEAQLEKSRLLSDRFSAERPKGSFSTLEIQRTEQGDSAMYLCASSAGGFQGTDTQYFGPGTRLTVL.

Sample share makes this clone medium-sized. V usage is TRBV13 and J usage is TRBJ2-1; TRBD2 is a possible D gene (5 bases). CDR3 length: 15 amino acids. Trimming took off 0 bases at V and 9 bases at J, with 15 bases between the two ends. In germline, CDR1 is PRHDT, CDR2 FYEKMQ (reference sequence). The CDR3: CASSLGGSNDGEQFF. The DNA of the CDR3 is TGTGCCAGCAGCTTAGGGGGGAGTAACGACGGTGAGCAGTTCTTC.

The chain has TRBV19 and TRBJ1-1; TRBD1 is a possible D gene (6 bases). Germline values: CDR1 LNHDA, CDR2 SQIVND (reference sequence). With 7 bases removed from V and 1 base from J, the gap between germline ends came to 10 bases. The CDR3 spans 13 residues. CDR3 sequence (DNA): TGTGCCAGTACCTGGACAGCGAACACTGAAGCTTTCTTT. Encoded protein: CASTWTANTEAFF.

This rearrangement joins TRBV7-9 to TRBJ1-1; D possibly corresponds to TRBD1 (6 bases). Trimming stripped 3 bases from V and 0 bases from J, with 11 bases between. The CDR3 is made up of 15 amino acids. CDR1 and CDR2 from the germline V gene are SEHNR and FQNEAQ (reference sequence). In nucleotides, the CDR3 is TGTGCCAGCAGCTTTGGACAGACCATGAACACTGAAGCTTTCTTT. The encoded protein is CASSFGQTMNTEAFF.

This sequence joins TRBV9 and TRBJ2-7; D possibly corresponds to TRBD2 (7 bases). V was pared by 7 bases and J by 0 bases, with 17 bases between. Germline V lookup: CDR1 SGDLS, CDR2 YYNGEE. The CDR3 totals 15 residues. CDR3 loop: CASGRGEGRSYEQYF. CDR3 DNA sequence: TGTGCCAGCGGGAGGGGGGAAGGTCGCTCCTACGAGCAGTACTTC.

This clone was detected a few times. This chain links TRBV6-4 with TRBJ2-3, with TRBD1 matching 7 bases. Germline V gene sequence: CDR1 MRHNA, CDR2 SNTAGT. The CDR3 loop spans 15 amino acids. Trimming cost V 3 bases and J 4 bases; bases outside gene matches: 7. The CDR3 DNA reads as TGTGCCAGCAGTGAGCCGGGACAGCCAGCAGATACGCAGTATTTT. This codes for CASSEPGQPADTQYF.

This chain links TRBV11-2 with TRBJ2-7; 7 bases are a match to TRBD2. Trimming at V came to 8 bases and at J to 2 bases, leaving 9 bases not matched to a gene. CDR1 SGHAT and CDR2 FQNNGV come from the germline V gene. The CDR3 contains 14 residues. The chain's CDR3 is CASGSSGLTYEQYF. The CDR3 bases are TGTGCCAGCGGATCCTCGGGACTAACCTACGAGCAGTACTTC.

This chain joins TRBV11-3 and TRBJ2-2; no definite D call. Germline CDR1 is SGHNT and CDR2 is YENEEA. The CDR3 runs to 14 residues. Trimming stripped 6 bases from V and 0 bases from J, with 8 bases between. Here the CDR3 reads CASRTQANTGELFF. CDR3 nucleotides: TGTGCCAGCAGGACTCAGGCGAACACCGGGGAGCTGTTTTTT.

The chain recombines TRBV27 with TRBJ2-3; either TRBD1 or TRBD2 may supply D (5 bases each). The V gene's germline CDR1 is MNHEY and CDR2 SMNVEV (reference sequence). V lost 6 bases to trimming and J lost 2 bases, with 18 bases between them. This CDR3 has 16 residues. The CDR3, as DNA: TGTGCCAGCAGGGGACCAGGTTACCTCCTCACAGATACGCAGTATTTT. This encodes CASRGPGYLLTDTQYF.

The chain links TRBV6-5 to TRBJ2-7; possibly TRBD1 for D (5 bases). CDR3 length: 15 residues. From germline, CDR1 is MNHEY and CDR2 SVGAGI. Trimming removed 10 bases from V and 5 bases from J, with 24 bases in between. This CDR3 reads CATQLRGPSLHEQYF. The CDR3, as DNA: TGTGCCACCCAGTTAAGGGGCCCCTCGCTACACGAGCAGTACTTC.

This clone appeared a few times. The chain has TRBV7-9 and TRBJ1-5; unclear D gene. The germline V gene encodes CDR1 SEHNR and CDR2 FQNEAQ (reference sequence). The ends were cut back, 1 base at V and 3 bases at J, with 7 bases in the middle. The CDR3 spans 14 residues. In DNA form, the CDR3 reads TGTGCCAGCAGCTTAGTGGGATCCAATCAGCCCCAGCATTTT. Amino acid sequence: CASSLVGSNQPQHF.